This T cell receptor (beta chain) was obtained from a study of T cell responses to AZD1222 COVID-19 vaccine. A word on this clone: Its antigen is unidentified.

General study results and limits: Baseline seropositivity occurred in only a handful of AZD1222 recipients. The study reported that nearly half of spike-specific TCRs target unmutated variant regions.

CDR1 and CDR2 from the germline V gene are SGHTA and FQGNSA. With V trimmed by 5 bases and J by 2 bases, 13 bases remained unmatched. The CDR3 has 17 amino acids. Assay: immunoSEQ multiplex PCR; the TCRdb copy retains only in-frame clones and omits some. Altogether 150,000 to 200,000 clones are present, just under 90% being singletons, with the ten largest covering roughly 6.5%. The rearrangement links TRBV7-2 to TRBJ2-3; 7 bases fit TRBD1. The receptor comes from an adult in good health. Source: peripheral blood, taken on day 0 of AZD1222 vaccination. Written as DNA, the CDR3 is TGTGCCAGCAGCCTACAACAGGGGAGAGGATACACAGATACGCAGTATTTT. Protein: CASSLQQGRGYTDTQYF. The full variable domain, completed using reference TRBV7-2 and TRBJ2-3, is GAGVSQSPSNKVTEKGKDVELRCDPISGHTALYWYRQSLGQGLEFLIYFQGNSAPDKSGLPSDRFSAERTGGSVSTLTIQRTQQEDSAVYLCASSLQQGRGYTDTQYFGPGTRLTVL.